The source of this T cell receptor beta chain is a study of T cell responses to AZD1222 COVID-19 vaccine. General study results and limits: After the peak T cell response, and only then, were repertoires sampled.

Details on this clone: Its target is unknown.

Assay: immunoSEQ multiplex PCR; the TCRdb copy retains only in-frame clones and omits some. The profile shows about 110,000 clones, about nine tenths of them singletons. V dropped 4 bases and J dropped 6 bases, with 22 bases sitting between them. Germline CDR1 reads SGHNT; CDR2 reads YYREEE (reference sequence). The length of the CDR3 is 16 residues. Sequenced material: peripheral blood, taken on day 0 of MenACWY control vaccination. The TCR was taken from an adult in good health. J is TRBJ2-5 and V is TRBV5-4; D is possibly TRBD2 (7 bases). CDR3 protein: CASSPNRGGGRKTQYF. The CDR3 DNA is TGTGCCAGCAGCCCAAATCGAGGGGGGGGCAGGAAGACCCAGTACTTC.